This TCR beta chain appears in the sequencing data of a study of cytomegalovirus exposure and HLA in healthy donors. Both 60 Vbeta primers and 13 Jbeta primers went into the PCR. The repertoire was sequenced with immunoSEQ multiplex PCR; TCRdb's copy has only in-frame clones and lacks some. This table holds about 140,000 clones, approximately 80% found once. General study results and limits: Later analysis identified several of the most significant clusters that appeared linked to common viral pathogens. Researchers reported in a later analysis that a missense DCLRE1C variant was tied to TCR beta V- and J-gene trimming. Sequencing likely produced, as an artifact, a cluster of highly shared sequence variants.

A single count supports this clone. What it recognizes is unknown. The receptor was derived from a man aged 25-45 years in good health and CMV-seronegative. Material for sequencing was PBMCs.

The CDR3 protein is CASSLAQRERGNTQYF. The CDR3, as DNA: TGCGCCAGCAGCTTGGCCCAGCGGGAGAGGGGAAATACGCAGTATTTT. V and J are TRBV5-1 and TRBJ2-3, with 8 bases that match TRBD2. Germline assignment: CDR1 SGHRS and CDR2 YFSETQ. After removal of 0 bases from V and 7 bases from J, the junction contained 10 bases not matched to a gene. The CDR3 is 16 amino acids.